Shown below are 3 T cell receptor beta chains from a single sample sequenced in a study of cytomegalovirus exposure and HLA in healthy donors. PCR involved 60 Vbeta and 13 Jbeta primers. Sequencing used immunoSEQ multiplex PCR; TCRdb keeps in-frame clones, though not all of them. The table lists over 150,000 clones, about four fifths of them singletons. Sequenced: PBMCs. These receptors all stem from a man between 25 and 39 years old in good health and CMV-seronegative.

As for this clone: An end of the junction does not agree with germline; a read error may underlie this. The rearrangement links TRBV7-9 to TRBJ1-1; no firm D call. CDR3 size: 8 residues. Germline CDR1 SEHNR, CDR2 FQNEAQ (reference sequence). The DNA of the CDR3 is TGTTCCAGCAGCTCAGTCCGCTTT. Its protein product is CSSSSVRF.

The chain combines TRBV5-1 with TRBJ2-5; D perhaps matches TRBD2 (6 bases). The CDR3 totals 14 residues. Trimming cost V 4 bases and J 5 bases, with 15 bases left between them. Germline V gene lookup returns CDR1 SGHRS and CDR2 YFSETQ. The CDR3, as DNA: TGCGCCAGCAGCGACGTTGGTGGGGGGGAGACCCAGTACTTC. This translates into CASSDVGGGETQYF.

This chain links TRBV29-1 with TRBJ2-5, with D possibly being TRBD1 (5 bases). The length of the CDR3 is 14 residues. V was pared by 4 bases and J by 1 base, with 13 bases between. Germline V gene lookup returns CDR1 SQVTM and CDR2 ANQGSEA. The CDR3 sequence is CSVGQGALQETQYF. DNA of the CDR3: TGCAGCGTTGGTCAGGGCGCCCTCCAAGAGACCCAGTACTTC.